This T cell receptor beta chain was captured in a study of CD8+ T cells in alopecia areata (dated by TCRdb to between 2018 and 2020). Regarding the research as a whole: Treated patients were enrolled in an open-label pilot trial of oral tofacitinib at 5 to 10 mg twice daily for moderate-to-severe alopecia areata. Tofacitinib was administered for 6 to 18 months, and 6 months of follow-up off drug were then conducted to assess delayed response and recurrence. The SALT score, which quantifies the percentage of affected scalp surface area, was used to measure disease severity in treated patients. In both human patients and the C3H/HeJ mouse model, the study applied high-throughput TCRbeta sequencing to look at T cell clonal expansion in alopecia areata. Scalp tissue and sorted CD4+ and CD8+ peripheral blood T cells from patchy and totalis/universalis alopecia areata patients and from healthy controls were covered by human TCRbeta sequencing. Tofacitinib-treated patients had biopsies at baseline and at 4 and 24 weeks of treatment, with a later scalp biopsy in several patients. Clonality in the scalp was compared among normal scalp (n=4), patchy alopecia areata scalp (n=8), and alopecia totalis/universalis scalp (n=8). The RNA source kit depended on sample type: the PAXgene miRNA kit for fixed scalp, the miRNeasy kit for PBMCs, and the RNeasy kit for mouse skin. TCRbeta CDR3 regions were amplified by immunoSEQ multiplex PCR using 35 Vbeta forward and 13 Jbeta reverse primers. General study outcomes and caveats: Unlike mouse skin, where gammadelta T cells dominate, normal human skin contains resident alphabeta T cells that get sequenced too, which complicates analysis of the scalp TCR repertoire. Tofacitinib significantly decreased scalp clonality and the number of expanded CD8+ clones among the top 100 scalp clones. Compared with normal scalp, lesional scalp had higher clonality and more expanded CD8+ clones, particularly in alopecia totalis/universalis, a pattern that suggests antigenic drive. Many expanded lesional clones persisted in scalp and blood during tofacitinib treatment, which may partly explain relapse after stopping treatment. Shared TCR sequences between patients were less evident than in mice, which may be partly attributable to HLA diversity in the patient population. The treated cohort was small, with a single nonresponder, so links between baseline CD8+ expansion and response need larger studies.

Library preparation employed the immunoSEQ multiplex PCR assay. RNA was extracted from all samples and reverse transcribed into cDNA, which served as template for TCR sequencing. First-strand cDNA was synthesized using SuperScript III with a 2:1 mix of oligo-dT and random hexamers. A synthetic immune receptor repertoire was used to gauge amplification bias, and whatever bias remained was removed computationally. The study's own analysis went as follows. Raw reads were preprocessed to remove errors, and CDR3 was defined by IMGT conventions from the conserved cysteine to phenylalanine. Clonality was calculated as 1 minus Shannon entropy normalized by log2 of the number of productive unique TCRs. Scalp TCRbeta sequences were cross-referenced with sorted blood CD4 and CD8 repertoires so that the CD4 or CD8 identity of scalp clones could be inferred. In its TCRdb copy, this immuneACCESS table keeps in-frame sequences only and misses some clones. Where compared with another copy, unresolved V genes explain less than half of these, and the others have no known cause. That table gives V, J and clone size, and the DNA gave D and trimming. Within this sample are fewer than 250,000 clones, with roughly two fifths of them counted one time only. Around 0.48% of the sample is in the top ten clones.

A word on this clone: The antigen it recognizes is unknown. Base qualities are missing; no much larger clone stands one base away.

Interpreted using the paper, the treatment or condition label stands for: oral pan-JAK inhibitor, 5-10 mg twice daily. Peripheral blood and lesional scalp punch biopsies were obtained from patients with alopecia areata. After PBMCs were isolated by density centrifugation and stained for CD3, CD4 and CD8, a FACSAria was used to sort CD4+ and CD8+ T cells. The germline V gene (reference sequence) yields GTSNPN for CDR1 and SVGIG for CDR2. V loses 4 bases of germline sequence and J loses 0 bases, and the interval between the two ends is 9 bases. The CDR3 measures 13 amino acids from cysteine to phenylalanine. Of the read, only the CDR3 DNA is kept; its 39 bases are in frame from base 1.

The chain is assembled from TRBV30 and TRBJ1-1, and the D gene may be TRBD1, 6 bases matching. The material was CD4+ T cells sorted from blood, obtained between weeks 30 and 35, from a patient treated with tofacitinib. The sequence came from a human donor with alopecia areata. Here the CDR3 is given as CAWIGQMNTEAFF. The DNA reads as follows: TGTGCCTGGATCGGACAGATGAACACTGAAGCTTTCTTT.